Listed here are 6 T cell receptor beta chains from one sample, sequenced in a study of siplizumab effects on memory and regulatory T cells. The protocol was immunoSEQ multiplex PCR, while the TCRdb copy is restricted to in-frame clones and leaves out a portion. The sample lists 57,000 or so clones, roughly 78% occurring once. Sequenced sample: memory CD4+ T cells sorted from blood. Every receptor here comes from a human donor in good health.

The V call is TRBV13, the J call TRBJ1-5; D remains unclear. Germline V gene sequence: CDR1 PRHDT, CDR2 FYEKMQ (reference sequence). The ends were cut back, 2 bases at V and 7 bases at J, with 9 bases in the middle. The CDR3 runs 13 residues. CDR3 in amino acids: CASSLNSGQPQHF. The CDR3, as DNA: TGTGCCAGCAGCTTAAACAGCGGCCAGCCCCAGCATTTT.

The chain carries TRBV2 and TRBJ2-1, with TRBD2 identical over 13 bases. The CDR3 contains 15 residues. Germline V lookup: CDR1 SNHLY, CDR2 FYNNEI. Trimming removed 7 bases from V and 6 bases from J; junction bases left unmatched: 6. The CDR3 nucleotides are TGTGCCAGCAACCCGGGACTAGCGGGGATCAATGAGCAGTTCTTC. It yields the protein CASNPGLAGINEQFF. Drawing the rest from reference TRBV2 and TRBJ2-1, the complete variable domain is EPEVTQTPSHQVTQMGQEVILRCVPISNHLYFYWYRQILGQKVEFLVSFYNNEISEKSEIFDDQFSVERPDGSNFTLKIRSTKLEDSAMYFCASNPGLAGINEQFFGPGTRLTVL.

V and J are TRBV29-1 and TRBJ2-5; the D gene is possibly TRBD1 (5 bases). This CDR3 contains 13 residues. Deletions cut 4 bases from V and 4 bases from J, with 13 bases between. Germline CDR1 SQVTM, CDR2 ANQGSEA. The CDR3 DNA is TGCAGCGTTGCTCCAGGGATAGGAGAGACCCAGTACTTC. Translating gives CSVAPGIGETQYF.

The rearrangement joins TRBV19 to TRBJ2-5; 13 nucleotides line up with TRBD2. Germline trimming cut 5 bases from V and 2 bases from J; bases unmatched to any gene: 17. The CDR3 has 20 amino acids. Looked up from germline, CDR1 is LNHDA and CDR2 is SQIVND (reference sequence). The CDR3 here is CASSRRTRTSGGGSQETQYF. CDR3 sequence (DNA): TGTGCCAGTAGTCGCCGGACAAGGACTAGCGGGGGTGGGTCGCAAGAGACCCAGTACTTC.

This rearrangement joins TRBV18 to TRBJ2-7, with 12 bases aligning to TRBD1. CDR3 length equals 18 residues. Germline values: CDR1 KGHSH, CDR2 LQKENI. With 1 base clipped from V and 4 bases from J, the junction kept 11 bases outside the gene matches. The CDR3 region is CASSPQNPGQGAFYEQYF. For the CDR3, the DNA is TGTGCCAGCTCACCACAGAATCCGGGACAGGGGGCGTTTTACGAGCAGTACTTC. The variable domain in full, completed from reference TRBV18 and TRBJ2-7, reads NAGVMQNPRHLVRRRGQEARLRCSPMKGHSHVYWYRQLPEEGLKFMVYLQKENIIDESGMPKERFSAEFPKEGPSILRIQQVVRGDSAAYFCASSPQNPGQGAFYEQYFGPGTRLTVT.

Only a few counts were recorded for this clone. V is TRBV30 and J is TRBJ1-1; D unresolved. V was clipped by 0 bases and J by 3 bases, with 2 bases between them. Germline lookup yields CDR1 GTSNPN and CDR2 SVGIG (reference sequence). There are 11 residues in the CDR3. The CDR3 DNA sequence: TGTGCCTGGAGTGTGGACACTGAAGCTTTCTTT. Translation: CAWSVDTEAFF.